These 23 T cell receptor beta chains share one sample of origin, sequenced in a study of T cell repertoires in cytomegalovirus infection. TCRdb redid the calling of the reads with MiXCR, one entry per CDR3 protein. The sample has about 830,000 distinct CDR3 sequences; approximately 32% are singletons. Their specific antigens are unknown. Material: cultured CD8+ T cells from PBMCs, obtained from culture after CMV antigen stimulation. The receptors were sampled from a human donor in good health (CMV status not recorded). Some clones in this sample may be carry-over from other donors' samples.

This clonotype was recorded a few times. V and J are TRBV14 and TRBJ1-4; weak D call: TRBD1 (5 bases). Trimming pared 5 bases from V and 4 bases from J, leaving 14 bases between. Per the germline V gene, CDR1 is SGHDN and CDR2 is FVKESK. The CDR3 is made up of 15 amino acids. For the CDR3, the DNA is TGTGCCAGCAGCGCCTTTACAGGCTATAATGAAAAACTGTTTTTT. Translated: CASSAFTGYNEKLFF.

The chain uses TRBV7-9 and TRBJ2-1; D unclear. Trimming stripped 2 bases from V and 5 bases from J, with 7 bases between. CDR1 is SEHNR and CDR2 is FQNEAQ in the germline V gene (reference sequence). This CDR3 has 13 residues. The CDR3 region has the DNA TGTGCCAGCAGCTTAAAAGTAAACAATGAGCAGTTCTTC. Translated, it gives CASSLKVNNEQFF.

This clonotype has just a few counts. The chain combines TRBV12-3 or TRBV12-4 with TRBJ1-1, with TRBD1 as a possible D gene (5 bases). This CDR3 has 17 amino acids. Trimming left V 3 bases short and J 1 base short, with 18 bases between. DNA of the CDR3: TGTGCCAGCAGTTTCTATCGGTACGGACACTCGAACACTGAAGCTTTCTTT. Its protein is CASSFYRYGHSNTEAFF.

The genes are TRBV5-8 and TRBJ1-1; no firm D call. Germline V lookup: CDR1 SGHTS, CDR2 YDEGEE. V lost 0 bases and J 0 bases, leaving 12 bases between the germline ends. The CDR3 loop spans 16 amino acids. In DNA form, the CDR3 reads TGTGCCAGCAGCTTGGAAACGGTGCGGGTGAACACTGAAGCTTTCTTT. Translated: CASSLETVRVNTEAFF.

A remark on this clonotype: A read error may account for a junction end that differs from germline. The V gene is TRBV27, the J gene TRBJ1-1; perhaps TRBD1 as D (5 bases). This CDR3 spans 14 amino acids. Germline V gene lookup returns CDR1 MNHEY and CDR2 SMNVEV (reference sequence). The CDR3 protein is CANSLSGGGTEAFF. The CDR3 nucleotides are TGTGCCAACAGTTTATCTGGGGGGGGCACTGAAGCTTTCTTT.

V is TRBV20-1 and J is TRBJ1-6; D call uncertain. This CDR3 is 14 amino acids long. The V gene's germline CDR1 is DFQATT and CDR2 SNEGSKA (reference sequence). The ends were cut back, 6 bases at V and 7 bases at J, with 16 bases in the middle. CDR3 sequence: CSARKGGRNSPLHF. In DNA, the CDR3 is TGCAGTGCCAGAAAGGGAGGGCGAAATTCACCCCTCCACTTT.

This clonotype occurred a few times. The V and J genes are TRBV10-3 and TRBJ1-1; 9 bases match TRBD1. J gave up 8 bases and V 3 bases, and 7 bases lay outside the gene matches. The CDR3 spans 14 residues. Germline CDR1 ENHRY, CDR2 SYGVKD. CDR3 nucleotide sequence: TGTGCCATCAGTGAAGACAGGGGGTACCGAGAAGCTTTCTTT. Its protein is CAISEDRGYREAFF.

This clonotype was recorded a few times. This chain uses TRBV2 with TRBJ1-1, with 12 positions matching TRBD1. The V segment lost 5 bases and the J segment 6 bases; nucleotides outside the gene matches: 10. The germline V gene encodes CDR1 SNHLY and CDR2 FYNNEI. This CDR3 spans 16 amino acids. As DNA, the CDR3 is TGTGCCAGCAGTTCCGGGACAGGGGGCTTAGGCGCTGAAGCTTTCTTT. This codes for CASSSGTGGLGAEAFF.

A remark on this clonotype: The germline gene is not matched at one end of the junction; a read error may be the cause. The V gene is TRBV3-1, the J gene TRBJ2-7, with 8 bases lining up with TRBD1. The CDR3 has 16 residues. Germline V gene lookup returns CDR1 LGHDT and CDR2 YNNKEL (reference sequence). The CDR3 spells CASSQDRGQGSHEQYF. In DNA, the CDR3 is TGTGCCAGCAGCCAAGATCGAGGACAGGGCTCCCACGAGCAGTACTTC.

This clonotype has only a few counts. The chain carries TRBV4-1 and TRBJ2-3, with 7 bases aligning to TRBD2. The V segment lost 4 bases and the J segment 4 bases; nucleotides outside the gene matches: 14. The CDR3 sequence is 17 residues long. Germline loops: CDR1 MGHRA, CDR2 YSYEKL. DNA of the CDR3: TGCGCCAGCAGCCCCCACGGGATGGGCGGGGGATCAGATACGCAGTATTTT. Translated: CASSPHGMGGGSDTQYF.

This sequence joins TRBV6-5 and TRBJ1-1; no definite D call. The CDR3 length is 16 residues. Trimming pared 5 bases from V and 4 bases from J, leaving 20 bases between. Germline lookup yields CDR1 MNHEY and CDR2 SVGAGI. The CDR3 DNA sequence: TGTGCCAGCAGTAAAAAACCTCGGGAGGTCGGCACTGAAGCTTTCTTT. The encoded protein is CASSKKPREVGTEAFF.

There are many counts of this clonotype. V usage is TRBV7-2 and J usage is TRBJ1-2; TRBD1 aligns across 7 bases. The CDR3 has 17 residues. V was pared by 0 bases and J by 4 bases, with 11 bases of the junction left unmatched. Germline values: CDR1 SGHTA, CDR2 FQGNSA. The CDR3 bases are TGTGCCAGCAGCTTAGCATCCCAGGGGGTCACCCTCTATGGCTACACCTTC. This translates into CASSLASQGVTLYGYTF.

This clonotype was found a few times. This sequence joins TRBV12-5 and TRBJ2-5; perhaps D is TRBD1 or TRBD2 (5 bases each). The CDR3 covers 16 residues. Trimming stripped 1 base from V and 5 bases from J, with 17 bases between. The germline gives CDR1 LGHNT, CDR2 FRNRAP. The CDR3 loop is CASGLEWDGARETQYF. CDR3 nucleotide sequence: TGTGCTAGTGGTTTGGAATGGGACGGGGCGCGCGAGACCCAGTACTTC.

The chain carries TRBV7-9 and TRBJ2-1, with TRBD2 matching 8 bases. The junction had 13 bases not matched to a gene; V was cut back by 5 bases and J by 10 bases. The V gene's germline CDR1 is SEHNR and CDR2 FQNEAQ (reference sequence). The CDR3 runs 15 residues. DNA of the CDR3: TGTGCCAGCAGCGGTCCGGGACTAGAACTTCAAGAGCAGTTCTTC. It encodes CASSGPGLELQEQFF.

The V gene is TRBV7-9, the J gene TRBJ2-3; the match to TRBD1 covers 7 bases. The ends lost 3 bases at V and 1 base at J; junction bases unmatched: 7. CDR3 length equals 16 residues. Germline V lookup: CDR1 SEHNR, CDR2 FQNEAQ (reference sequence). This CDR3 reads CASSLDRSLGTDTQYF. The DNA for the CDR3 is TGTGCCAGCAGCTTGGACAGGTCCCTCGGCACAGATACGCAGTATTTT.

Only a few counts were recorded for this clonotype. The CDR3 is CASRTGTGTYEQYF. The CDR3, as DNA: TGTGCCAGCAGGACCGGGACAGGGACGTACGAGCAGTACTTC. The chain has TRBV12-3 or TRBV12-4 and TRBJ2-7, with 9 bases matching TRBD1. V lost 6 bases to trimming and J lost 4 bases; unmatched junction nucleotides: 7. This CDR3 spans 14 amino acids.

The chain joins TRBV20-1 to TRBJ1-2; 8 bases fit TRBD1. The V segment lost 1 base and the J segment 2 bases; nucleotides outside the gene matches: 6. The CDR3 length is 15 residues. The germline V gene has CDR1 DFQATT and CDR2 SNEGSKA (reference sequence). The CDR3 nucleotides read TGCAGTGCTAGAGGATCCGGGACAGGAAACTATGGCTACACCTTC. Protein: CSARGSGTGNYGYTF.

This clonotype was counted a few times. J is TRBJ1-2 and V is TRBV7-8; perhaps TRBD1 as D (6 bases). From germline, CDR1 is SGHVS and CDR2 FQNEAQ. CDR3 size: 16 residues. The V and J ends lost 0 bases and 7 bases respectively, with 18 bases between them. CDR3 residues: CASSLAGATGDRGYTF. The CDR3 nucleotides are TGTGCCAGCAGCTTAGCGGGGGCGACAGGAGACCGTGGCTACACCTTC.

The chain joins TRBV19 to TRBJ2-7; 7 bases fit TRBD1. V gave up 6 bases and J gave up 5 bases; unmatched junction bases: 7. Germline CDR1 is LNHDA and CDR2 is SQIVND (reference sequence). The CDR3 runs to 13 residues. CDR3 loop: CASSLYTGDEQYF. CDR3 in DNA: TGTGCCAGTAGCCTCTATACAGGGGACGAGCAGTACTTC.

The CDR3 DNA sequence: TGCGCCAGCAGCCCGCTCTCAGCTAGCGTCGGCTACAATGAGCAGTTCTTC. Translating gives CASSPLSASVGYNEQFF. This sequence joins TRBV4-1 and TRBJ2-1; D possibly corresponds to TRBD2 (6 bases). V was pared by 4 bases and J by 3 bases, with 19 bases between. CDR1 is MGHRA, CDR2 YSYEKL, per germline. This CDR3 is built from 17 residues.

The J gene is TRBJ2-5, the V gene TRBV5-5, with 9 positions matching TRBD2. This CDR3 is 14 amino acids long. CDR1 and CDR2 (germline): SGHKS, YYEKEE (reference sequence). V was clipped by 7 bases and J by 1 base; unmatched bases: 5. CDR3 residues: CASGIAGAQETQYF. In DNA, the CDR3 is TGTGCCAGCGGAATAGCGGGGGCCCAAGAGACCCAGTACTTC.

The chain joins TRBV7-9 to TRBJ2-5; either TRBD1 or TRBD2 may fit D (6 bases each). This CDR3 has 16 residues. The V gene's germline CDR1 is SEHNR and CDR2 FQNEAQ (reference sequence). Trimming pared 5 bases from V and 3 bases from J, leaving 19 bases between. Here the CDR3 reads CASSPRGGTQKETQYF. In DNA form, the CDR3 reads TGTGCCAGCAGCCCCAGGGGCGGGACACAAAAAGAGACCCAGTACTTC.

This clonotype appeared many times. The chain joins TRBV7-2 to TRBJ1-6, with D unresolved. This CDR3 has 15 residues. V gave up 5 bases and J gave up 0 bases, with 8 bases separating them. The V gene's germline CDR1 is SGHTA and CDR2 FQGNSA. In DNA form, the CDR3 reads TGTGCCAGCAGCCCACGGAGCTCCTATAATTCACCCCTCCACTTT. Translating it yields CASSPRSSYNSPLHF.